Below are 27 T cell receptor beta chains sequenced from a single sample in a study of T cell repertoires in cytomegalovirus infection. Antigens of these TCRs are unknown. TCRdb independently ran MiXCR on the reads; one entry per CDR3 protein. The sample has 570,000 or so distinct CDR3 sequences, roughly 42% seen once; the top ten hold more than 40%. This material consisted of cultured PBMCs, taken from culture after CMV antigen stimulation. The source is a human donor in good health (CMV status not recorded). Some clones in this sample may be carry-over from other donors' samples.

This clonotype has just one count. The chain recombines TRBV7-9 with TRBJ1-3; unclear D gene. CDR3 size: 14 residues. From germline, CDR1 is SEHNR and CDR2 FQNEAQ (reference sequence). V dropped 3 bases and J dropped 2 bases, with 8 bases sitting between them. The CDR3 protein is CASSFSIPGNTIYF. Written as DNA, the CDR3 is TGTGCCAGCAGCTTTTCAATACCTGGAAACACCATATATTTT. The whole variable domain, filled in from reference TRBV7-9 and TRBJ1-3, reads DTGVSQNPRHKITKRGQNVTFRCDPISEHNRLYWYRQTLGQGPEFLTYFQNEAQLEKSRLLSDRFSAERPKGSFSTLEIQRTEQGDSAMYLCASSFSIPGNTIYFGEGSWLTVV.

This clonotype was seen a handful of times. The rearrangement links TRBV4-1 to TRBJ2-5; 9 bases map to TRBD2. Trimming took 0 bases from V and 5 from J; bases not matched to a gene: 7. Germline CDR1 and CDR2: MGHRA and YSYEKL. This CDR3 is 16 amino acids long. The CDR3 sequence: CASSQEGWLAGETQYF. Written as DNA, the CDR3 is TGCGCCAGCAGCCAAGAGGGATGGCTAGCGGGGGAGACCCAGTACTTC.

The CDR3 DNA follows: TGTGCCAGCAGCATCGGGACTAGCGGGAGTGCCGATGAGCAGTTCTTC. Translating gives CASSIGTSGSADEQFF. The V call is TRBV6-6, the J call TRBJ2-1; TRBD2 matches 14 bases. CDR1 MNHNY and CDR2 SVGAGI come from the germline V gene (reference sequence). This CDR3 has 16 residues. The V and J ends lost 6 bases and 8 bases, in that order; junction bases with no gene match: 9.

The chain is built from TRBV7-2 and TRBJ2-7; tentatively, D is TRBD2 (6 bases). The CDR3 spans 15 residues. Trimming took 1 base from V and 3 from J, leaving 13 bases between them. CDR1 SGHTA and CDR2 FQGNSA come from the germline V gene. The CDR3 DNA reads TGTGCCAGCAGCTTAGTTCCCGGAGGGGACTACGAGCAGTACTTC. Translated, it gives CASSLVPGGDYEQYF.

The rearrangement links TRBV30 to TRBJ2-7, with D hard to call. The germline V gene encodes CDR1 GTSNPN and CDR2 SVGIG (reference sequence). This CDR3 contains 14 residues. The V and J ends lost 1 base and 6 bases respectively, with 16 bases between them. As DNA, the CDR3 is TGTGCCTGGAGTGGGTCATCCATGCCTAGCGAGCAGTACTTC. It encodes CAWSGSSMPSEQYF.

CDR3 nucleotides: TGCGCCAGCAGCTTGTTGGGAGCAGGGGGGAACACTGAAGCTTTCTTT. Its protein is CASSLLGAGGNTEAFF. This chain links TRBV5-1 with TRBJ1-1; 7 bases align to TRBD1. The trim removed 1 base at V and 1 base at J, leaving 7 bases unmatched. CDR3 length equals 16 residues. Germline CDR1 and CDR2: SGHRS and YFSETQ.

The table lists this clonotype with a few counts. V and J are TRBV4-1 and TRBJ2-3, with D uncertain. The CDR3 is 15 amino acids. CDR1 MGHRA and CDR2 YSYEKL come from the germline V gene. The germline V and J ends were trimmed by 0 bases and 3 bases, with 10 bases remaining between them. As DNA, the CDR3 is TGCGCCAGCAGCCAAGACCCTCTACAGACAGATACGCAGTATTTT. Protein sequence: CASSQDPLQTDTQYF.

The rearrangement joins TRBV7-6 to TRBJ2-1; 7 nucleotides align to TRBD2. CDR3 length equals 16 residues. CDR1 and CDR2 (germline): SGHVS, FNYEAQ. V shed 4 bases and J 7 bases; nucleotides not matched to a gene: 13. The CDR3 DNA follows: TGTGCCAGCAGCTGGGCGAGGCGGGAGAGGGATAATGAGCAGTTCTTC. This sequence encodes CASSWARRERDNEQFF.

The gene calls are TRBV28 and TRBJ2-7; 9 bases line up with TRBD1. CDR3 length equals 13 residues. Trimming cost V 6 bases and J 2 bases; bases outside gene matches: 2. Germline assignment: CDR1 MDHEN and CDR2 SYDVKM. The CDR3: CASRQGAAYEQYF. DNA of the CDR3: TGTGCCAGCAGACAGGGGGCCGCCTACGAGCAGTACTTC.

This chain uses TRBV7-4 with TRBJ2-2; D tentatively fits TRBD1 or TRBD2 (6 bases each). V lost 4 bases, J lost 0 bases, and 33 bases lay in between. The CDR3 contains 23 residues. The V gene's germline CDR1 is SGHVT and CDR2 SQSDAQ. The CDR3 spells CASSSHRPRGLLYDRANTGELFF. The CDR3 DNA sequence: TGTGCCAGCAGCTCCCATCGGCCCCGGGGGCTCCTGTACGACCGAGCGAACACCGGGGAGCTGTTTTTT.

The chain has TRBV2 and TRBJ2-1; the D call may be TRBD1 or TRBD2 (5 bases each). The CDR3 length is 11 residues. Trimming removed 5 bases at V and 13 bases at J, with 12 bases between. Germline assignment: CDR1 SNHLY and CDR2 FYNNEI. Here the CDR3 DNA reads TGTGCCAGCAGTCCCGGGACCGTACAGTTCTTC. This translates into CASSPGTVQFF. The complete variable domain, with remaining parts taken from reference TRBV2 and TRBJ2-1, reads EPEVTQTPSHQVTQMGQEVILRCVPISNHLYFYWYRQILGQKVEFLVSFYNNEISEKSEIFDDQFSVERPDGSNFTLKIRSTKLEDSAMYFCASSPGTVQFFGPGTRLTVL.

The chain joins TRBV11-1 to TRBJ2-1, with D possibly called TRBD1 or TRBD2 (6 bases each). This CDR3 spans 14 amino acids. V lost 5 bases, J lost 9 bases, and 17 bases lay in between. Germline CDR1 SGHAT, CDR2 FQDESV (reference sequence). CDR3: CASSPSGAPSEQFF. The CDR3 coding sequence is TGTGCCAGCAGCCCCTCGGGGGCCCCCAGTGAGCAGTTCTTC.

DNA for the CDR3: TGTGCCAGCAGCTGGGACTCAGCTGTGGAGACCCAGTACTTC. This codes for CASSWDSAVETQYF. J is TRBJ2-5 and V is TRBV7-8, with D possibly matching TRBD2 (6 bases). CDR1 and CDR2 (germline): SGHVS, FQNEAQ. This CDR3 is built from 14 residues. V gave up 4 bases and J gave up 5 bases, with 14 bases separating them.

The chain carries TRBV7-9 and TRBJ1-4; D is uncertain. This CDR3 is built from 13 residues. Trimming left V 5 bases short and J 7 bases short, with 11 bases between. Germline CDR1 reads SEHNR; CDR2 reads FQNEAQ (reference sequence). The CDR3 sequence: CASSHVFSEKLFF. In DNA form, the CDR3 reads TGTGCCAGCAGCCACGTGTTTAGTGAAAAACTGTTTTTT.

This chain connects TRBV7-8 to TRBJ1-1; possibly TRBD1 for D (6 bases). This CDR3 spans 12 amino acids. Germline CDR1 and CDR2: SGHVS and FQNEAQ. The germline V and J ends were trimmed by 5 bases and 5 bases, with 9 bases remaining between them. The CDR3 loop reads CASSVDRTEAFF. In DNA, the CDR3 is TGTGCCAGCAGCGTTGACAGGACTGAAGCTTTCTTT.

This clonotype appeared once. The gene calls are TRBV12-3 or TRBV12-4 and TRBJ1-1, with a tentative D call TRBD1 (6 bases). This CDR3 region has 15 residues. V lost 4 bases and J lost 0, with 12 bases in between. This CDR3 reads CASSWGRGVNTEAFF. The DNA for the CDR3 is TGTGCCAGCAGTTGGGGGAGGGGGGTGAACACTGAAGCTTTCTTT.

This chain joins TRBV18 and TRBJ2-7; no clear D gene. The CDR3 totals 12 residues. Germline V gene sequence: CDR1 KGHSH, CDR2 LQKENI. Trimming cost V 2 bases and J 0 bases, with 2 bases left between them. The CDR3 DNA reads TGTGCCAGCTCACCAGTCTCCTACGAGCAGTACTTC. Translated: CASSPVSYEQYF.

This chain joins TRBV4-1 and TRBJ1-5, with 8 nucleotides matching TRBD1. Germline CDR1 is MGHRA and CDR2 is YSYEKL. The CDR3 spans 15 residues. V lost 6 bases, J lost 6 bases, and 10 bases stayed unmatched. The DNA for the CDR3 is TGCGCCAGCAGTCGGACAGGGCGGATCGGTCAGCCCCAGCATTTT. Protein sequence: CASSRTGRIGQPQHF.

In DNA form, the CDR3 reads TGTGCCAGCAGTTACTACGGGAGCGTCTACGAGCAGTACTTC. This sequence encodes CASSYYGSVYEQYF. V usage is TRBV6-8 and J usage is TRBJ2-7; perhaps TRBD2 as D (6 bases). This CDR3 has 14 residues. Trimming cost V 1 base and J 3 bases, with 10 bases left between them. Germline V CDR1 and CDR2: MNHGY, SAAAGT.

The chain joins TRBV2 to TRBJ2-3, with 10 bases matching TRBD2. Trimming cost V 6 bases and J 2 bases; bases outside gene matches: 2. This CDR3 has 14 amino acids. The germline CDR1 and CDR2 sequences are SNHLY and FYNNEI. CDR3 DNA sequence: TGTGCCAGCAGACTAGCGGGATACACAGATACGCAGTATTTT. Translating it yields CASRLAGYTDTQYF.

The chain is built from TRBV6-5 and TRBJ2-3; maybe TRBD2 (7 bases). V lost 2 bases, J lost 6 bases, and 18 bases lay in between. The CDR3 contains 16 residues. Per the germline V gene, CDR1 is MNHEY and CDR2 is SVGAGI. CDR3 sequence (DNA): TGTGCCAGCAGTTACGGTCGTGGGGGGGCTCGGGATACGCAGTATTTT. The encoded protein is CASSYGRGGARDTQYF.

The sample holds a few counts of this clonotype. The chain has TRBV6-2 or TRBV6-3 and TRBJ2-3, with 10 bases identical to TRBD2. V trimming: 0 bases; J trimming: 3 bases; junction bases outside the gene matches: 15. The CDR3 is made up of 20 amino acids. Germline V gives CDR1 MNHEY, CDR2 SVGEGT. The CDR3 sequence is CASSYSRWEASGSGTDTQYF. The DNA for the CDR3 is TGTGCCAGCAGTTACTCGAGGTGGGAAGCTAGCGGGAGCGGAACAGATACGCAGTATTTT.

This chain connects TRBV4-2 to TRBJ2-7, with D perhaps given as TRBD1 or TRBD2 (5 bases each). Germline assignment: CDR1 LGHNA and CDR2 YNFKEQ. The V end lost 6 bases, the J end lost 7 bases, and 25 bases lay between the germline ends. This CDR3 spans 16 amino acids. CDR3 bases: TGTGCCAGCAGTCCCACAGCGATAAGAGGGGCTGATGAGCAGTACTTC. Translation gives CASSPTAIRGADEQYF.

This rearrangement joins TRBV7-8 to TRBJ2-3; a possible D gene is TRBD2 (5 bases). The length of the CDR3 is 17 residues. Germline CDR1 reads SGHVS; CDR2 reads FQNEAQ. Trimming removed 6 bases at V and 2 bases at J, with 21 bases between. CDR3 bases: TGTGCCAGCAGACCCCCGAGGGCTAGCCTATACACAGATACGCAGTATTTT. Protein: CASRPPRASLYTDTQYF.

CDR3 loop: CASSRTSSSSYNEQFF. CDR3 in DNA: TGCGCCAGCAGTCGGACTAGCTCAAGCTCCTACAATGAGCAGTTCTTC. The chain couples TRBV4-3 to TRBJ2-1; 8 positions match TRBD2. V lost 6 bases to trimming and J lost 0 bases; unmatched junction nucleotides: 7. The CDR3 contains 16 residues. The germline CDR1 and CDR2 sequences are LGHNA and YSLEER.

This rearrangement joins TRBV15 to TRBJ1-6; a possible D gene is TRBD1 (5 bases). The germline V gene encodes CDR1 LNHNV and CDR2 YYDKDF (reference sequence). The CDR3 sequence is 13 residues long. V lost 5 bases to trimming and J lost 9 bases, with 11 bases between them. Here the CDR3 reads CATSPRESSPLHF. In nucleotides, the CDR3 is TGTGCCACCAGCCCCAGGGAGAGTTCACCCCTCCACTTT.

V is TRBV14 and J is TRBJ2-1; D gene uncertain. This CDR3 has 16 amino acids. The V gene's germline CDR1 is SGHDN and CDR2 FVKESK. Between the trimmed V and J ends, which lost 1 base and 8 bases, there was a span of 18 bases. The CDR3 DNA is TGTGCCAGCAGCCAAGGGTTAAGGGTAATCGAAGATGAGCAGTTCTTC. Its translation: CASSQGLRVIEDEQFF.